This is a list of T cell receptor beta chains from one sample in a study of beta chain features in type 1 diabetes. This table comes from immunoSEQ multiplex PCR, and its TCRdb copy is limited to in-frame clones, with some not included. Among 900,000 or so clones listed, 15% to 20% were seen once. Sequencing used naive CD4+ T cells from blood. These receptors were obtained from a woman younger than 30 in good health. Each CDR3 is given with its conserved first and last residue. The D gene is left open where the match is weak. Part of the rows lack a size; the others show once, few, many or a class for expanded clones.

D: .
size: few
J: TRBJ1-4
V: TRBV25-1
DNA: TGTGCCAGCAGTGAATTTGGACGAGAAAAACTGTTTTTT
CDR3: CASSEFGREKLFF

D: .
size: few
J: TRBJ1-2
V: TRBV18
DNA: TGTGCCAGCTCACCGAGTAACAGCGTTCGGTATGGCTACACCTTC
CDR3: CASSPSNSVRYGYTF

D: .
size: .
J: TRBJ2-1
V: TRBV9
DNA: TGTGCCAGCAGCGTAGAAAAGGGAGAGCAGTTCTTC
CDR3: CASSVEKGEQFF

D: .
size: few
J: TRBJ2-5
V: TRBV29-1
DNA: TGCAGCGTTGGAGGGCCCCAAGAGACCCAGTACTTC
CDR3: CSVGGPQETQYF

D: .
size: .
J: TRBJ2-1
V: TRBV19
DNA: TGTGCCAGTAGTGTTACTAGATACAATGAGCAGTTCTTC
CDR3: CASSVTRYNEQFF

D: .
size: .
J: TRBJ2-2
V: TRBV4-3
DNA: TGCGCCAGCAGCCAAGATCCGCGAACGAACACCGGGGAGCTGTTTTTT
CDR3: CASSQDPRTNTGELFF

D: .
size: .
J: TRBJ2-1
V: TRBV21-1
DNA: TGTGCCAGCTGGCCCCAGCGGGGAAGCTCCTACAATGAGCAGTTCTTC
CDR3: CASWPQRGSSYNEQFF

D: TRBD1
size: .
J: TRBJ1-1
V: TRBV7-2
DNA: TGTGCCAGCAAGGGTGGGACAGTCCTCACTGAAGCTTTCTTT
CDR3: CASKGGTVLTEAFF

D: TRBD2
size: few
J: TRBJ2-5
V: TRBV15
DNA: TGTGCCACCAGCAGAGATTCAACTAGCGGGAAGGGAGAGACCCAGTACTTC
CDR3: CATSRDSTSGKGETQYF

D: .
size: few
J: TRBJ1-1
V: TRBV29-1
DNA: TGCAGCGTCCCAAATGCCTCCGGCACTGAAGCTTTCTTT
CDR3: CSVPNASGTEAFF

D: TRBD1
size: .
J: TRBJ1-4
V: TRBV28
DNA: TGTGCCAGCAGTTGGACAGGGAGAGCTGAAAAACTGTTTTTT
CDR3: CASSWTGRAEKLFF

D: TRBD1
size: few
J: TRBJ1-5
V: TRBV7-6
DNA: TGTGCCAGCAGCCCGATCCCGGGACAGGGAACTAGCAATCAGCCCCAGCATTTT
CDR3: CASSPIPGQGTSNQPQHF

D: .
size: .
J: TRBJ1-2
V: TRBV6-1
DNA: TGTGCCAGCAGTGACGCCGGGACAAACTATGGCTACACCTTC
CDR3: CASSDAGTNYGYTF

D: .
size: few
J: TRBJ2-2
V: TRBV7-3
DNA: TGTGCCAGCAGTTTTTCGAACACCGGGGAGCTGTTTTTT
CDR3: CASSFSNTGELFF

D: .
size: .
J: TRBJ2-7
V: TRBV18
DNA: TGTGCCAGCTCCACACTCCCCTCCTACGAGCAGTACTTC
CDR3: CASSTLPSYEQYF

D: .
size: few
J: TRBJ1-5
V: TRBV5-1
DNA: TGCGCCAGCAGCTTGGGGGGTGGGAGCAATCAGCCCCAGCATTTT
CDR3: CASSLGGGSNQPQHF

D: TRBD2
size: few
J: TRBJ2-3
V: TRBV7-9
DNA: TGTGCCAGCAGCTCGCGAAGGACTAGCGGGACAGATACGCAGTATTTT
CDR3: CASSSRRTSGTDTQYF

D: TRBD2
size: .
J: TRBJ2-5
V: TRBV7-9
DNA: TGTGCCAGCAGCAAGGCCGGGACTAGCGGGGAGACCCAGTACTTC
CDR3: CASSKAGTSGETQYF

D: .
size: .
J: TRBJ1-4
V: TRBV5-6
DNA: TGTGCCAGCAGCCGGAGCGCCACTAATGAAAAACTGTTTTTT
CDR3: CASSRSATNEKLFF

D: .
size: .
J: TRBJ1-2
V: TRBV7-2
DNA: TGTGCCAGCGTCCCGCTGGCCTTAGACTATGGCTACACCTTC
CDR3: CASVPLALDYGYTF

D: .
size: few
J: TRBJ1-3
V: TRBV2
DNA: TGTGCCAGCAGTCTAGAGGGCATCTCTGGAAACACCATATATTTT
CDR3: CASSLEGISGNTIYF

D: .
size: .
J: TRBJ1-2
V: TRBV12-5
DNA: TGTGCTAGTGGTTTGAAAGGAGACCCCTATGGCTACACCTTC
CDR3: CASGLKGDPYGYTF

D: TRBD1
size: .
J: TRBJ1-1
V: TRBV29-1
DNA: TGCAGCGCTCCGGGACAGGCTAATGGTGAAGCTTTCTTT
CDR3: CSAPGQANGEAFF

D: .
size: .
J: TRBJ1-4
V: TRBV4-3
DNA: TGCGCCAGCAAACTCGAAAGAGGGGGGGCGGAGGGTGAAAAACTGTTTTTT
CDR3: CASKLERGGAEGEKLFF

D: .
size: few
J: TRBJ1-5
V: TRBV6-6
DNA: TGTGCCAGCAGACAAACAAATCAGCCCCAGCATTTT
CDR3: CASRQTNQPQHF

D: .
size: .
J: TRBJ2-1
V: TRBV7-2
DNA: TGTGCCAGCAGCAAGAAACCCGGGACAAACCTTTACAATGAGCAGTTCTTC
CDR3: CASSKKPGTNLYNEQFF

D: TRBD1
size: .
J: TRBJ2-7
V: TRBV6-5
DNA: TGTGCCAGCAGTTATGTGGCCGGGACAGGGGGCCAGCAGTACTTC
CDR3: CASSYVAGTGGQQYF

D: .
size: few
J: TRBJ2-7
V: TRBV4-1
DNA: TGCGCCAGCAGCCACCCCGCTAAATCCTACGAGCAGTACTTC
CDR3: CASSHPAKSYEQYF

D: TRBD2
size: few
J: TRBJ2-1
V: TRBV7-9
DNA: TGTGCCAGCAGCTTAGGGGAGGGCCCCTACAATGAGCAGTTCTTC
CDR3: CASSLGEGPYNEQFF

D: .
size: .
J: TRBJ2-7
V: TRBV6-1
DNA: TGTGCCAGCAGTCCCCCCTCAGACAGCTCCTACGAGCAGTACTTC
CDR3: CASSPPSDSSYEQYF

D: .
size: few
J: TRBJ1-2
V: TRBV7-9
DNA: TGTGCCAGCAGCCCGACCGGGACAATCAATGGCTACACCTTC
CDR3: CASSPTGTINGYTF

D: .
size: .
J: TRBJ1-1
V: TRBV6-5
DNA: TGTGCCAGCAGTGCCAGGGACAACACTGAAGCTTTCTTT
CDR3: CASSARDNTEAFF